This TCR beta chain was captured by sequencing in a study of blood T cells in healthy people across ages. Study context: Roughly one uniquely barcoded beta molecule per two T cells was captured. Study-level results: Conclusively comparing naive with antigen-experienced cells was impossible with unsorted PBMCs.

Then a second PCR, running about 7 to 11 cycles, was carried out with a sample-barcoded 5' primer and a J-beta primer mix. A single record per CDR3 protein comes from TCRdb applying MiXCR to the 5' RACE reads. Of hundreds of thousands of distinct CDR3 sequences in the sample, about 61% are singletons; the top ten hold approximately 24%. With respect to this clonotype: Its target is not known.

This CDR3 contains 17 residues. The ends lost 0 bases at V and 5 bases at J; junction bases unmatched: 10. Germline V gives CDR1 SGHRS, CDR2 YFSETQ. Staff drew approximately 9.7 milliliters of peripheral blood from each donor. Each sample had at least 7 million PBMCs isolated. Source material: blood. The TCR was taken from a man aged 40-49 years in good health. The chain combines TRBV5-1 with TRBJ2-1, with 8 bases matching TRBD1. This CDR3 is CASSLAGGGQGDNEQFF. The CDR3 DNA reads as TGCGCCAGCAGCTTGGCCGGGGGCGGACAGGGAGACAATGAGCAGTTCTTC.